This T cell receptor beta chain came from a study of T cells after yellow fever vaccination. This clonotype turned up a few times. MiXCR, applied by TCRdb to the 5' RACE reads, yields one record per CDR3 protein. The sample has approximately 170,000 distinct CDR3 sequences; approximately 11% are singletons. The CDR3 totals 15 residues. V lost 7 bases, J lost 1 base, and 16 bases lay in between. In germline, CDR1 is LNHNV, CDR2 YYDKDF (reference sequence). The receptor's source is a man aged 18-30 years who received the YFV17D yellow fever vaccine. The material sequenced was CD8+ T cells sorted from PBMCs, taken 15 days after the yellow fever booster vaccination. The V call is TRBV15, the J call TRBJ1-2, with D possibly TRBD1 on 5 matching bases. CDR3 amino acids: CATIDSSDFNYGYTF. DNA of the CDR3: TGTGCCACCATTGACAGTTCCGATTTTAACTATGGCTACACCTTC.